In this sample, the clone carrying this T cell receptor (beta chain) turned up once. The antigen remains unidentified. This sample is drawn from a study of OX40 agonist ivuxolimab in advanced cancers. Study-level background: With ivuxolimab, an agonistic anti-OX40 (CD134) antibody, patients were treated. The study gave patients intravenous ivuxolimab at 0.01 to 10 mg/kg every 2 weeks. Study results and limitations: Blood T cells, both CD4+ and CD8+, expanded clonally by week 6 at 0.1 to 3.0 mg/kg. In general, CD8+ T cells held more expanded clones than CD4+ did, on average.

Method: immunoSEQ multiplex PCR; TCRdb's copy keeps in-frame clones and lacks some. This table holds some 18,000 clones, approximately 85% found once. The germline V and J ends were trimmed by 4 bases and 5 bases, with 7 bases remaining between them. The germline CDR1 and CDR2 sequences are MNHEY and SMNVEV (reference sequence). The CDR3 totals 12 residues. This TCR came from an adult with an advanced solid tumor such as melanoma, head and neck, liver or kidney cancer. The rearrangement joins TRBV27 to TRBJ2-3; D gene ambiguous. The material sequenced was CD4+ or CD8+ T cells sorted from blood, taken in a trial of the OX40 agonist ivuxolimab. The CDR3 loop is CASSWSKDTQYF. DNA of the CDR3: TGTGCCAGCAGTTGGTCCAAAGATACGCAGTATTTT.